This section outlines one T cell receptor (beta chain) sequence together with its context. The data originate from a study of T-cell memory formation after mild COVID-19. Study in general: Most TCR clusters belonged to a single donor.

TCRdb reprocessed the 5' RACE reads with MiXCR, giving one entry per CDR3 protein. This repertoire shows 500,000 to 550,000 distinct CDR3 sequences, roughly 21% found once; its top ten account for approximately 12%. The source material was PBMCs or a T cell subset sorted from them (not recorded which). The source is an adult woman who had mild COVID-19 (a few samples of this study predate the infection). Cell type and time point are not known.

The CDR3 here is CASSLKGFEGNEQFF. CDR3 in DNA: TGCGCCAGCAGCTTGAAGGGGTTTGAGGGGAATGAGCAGTTCTTC. The chain employs TRBV5-1 and TRBJ2-1; either TRBD1 or TRBD2 may supply D (5 bases each). Germline CDR1 and CDR2: SGHRS and YFSETQ. The CDR3 contains 15 residues. V shed 1 base and J shed 7 bases, with 15 bases lying between them.